These T cell receptor beta chains were read from a single sample in a study of T cell changes during pregnancy in multiple sclerosis. The data were produced by immunoSEQ multiplex PCR, yet TCRdb's version contains in-frame clones alone and is incomplete. The profile shows tens of thousands of clones, over 75% of them singletons. The source material was CD8+ T cells from peripheral blood mononuclear cells, sampled before pregnancy. The source of these receptors is a female donor with multiple sclerosis, enrolled in a pregnancy study. Each CDR3 is given without its conserved first and last residue.

J gene	V gene	CDR3 length	CDR3 protein
TRBJ2-3	TRBV11-3	13	ASSPWGDGSDTQY
TRBJ1-4	TRBV7-9	12	ASSSRSTNEKLF
TRBJ2-5	TRBV9	16	ASSSHTGDSSPPETQY
TRBJ2-7	TRBV13	16	ASSSRTSGGGSSYEQY
TRBJ2-7	TRBV7-9	12	ASSLVGTPYEQY
TRBJ2-1	TRBV30	14	AWRWLAGSSYNEQF
TRBJ1-5	TRBV7-6	13	ASSLDTYSNQPQH
TRBJ2-7	TRBV7-9	11	ASSLDRAYEQY
TRBJ1-5	TRBV4-2	15	ASSQTWNRANNQPQH
TRBJ2-7	TRBV7-9	12	ASSPSGGAHEQY
TRBJ2-7	TRBV27	10	ASSLFGDEQY
TRBJ1-5	TRBV18	12	ASSYRDSNQPQH
TRBJ2-7	TRBV2	12	ASNPIQSSYEQY
TRBJ2-3	TRBV27	12	ASSSPLYPDTQY
TRBJ2-3	TRBV25-1	15	ASSGSRTGIGTDTQY
TRBJ2-7	TRBV30	12	AWSWGAGEGEQY
TRBJ1-5	TRBV15	12	ATGGGAGNQPQH
TRBJ1-1	TRBV5-6	13	ASSNGGLMNTEAF
TRBJ2-1	TRBV29-1	14	SVRTGGQDSYNEQF
TRBJ2-7	TRBV21-1	14	ASSKKNRSRDYEQY
TRBJ2-7	TRBV2	10	AMDLGTYEQY
TRBJ2-2	TRBV5-4	12	ASSTLDIGGELF
TRBJ2-5	TRBV6-5	12	ASSYSWGEETQY
TRBJ2-1	TRBV15	14	ATSRGRQGLINEQF
TRBJ2-3	TRBV27	11	ASSLLSTATQY
TRBJ2-5	TRBV11-2	13	ASSNYTGGEETQY
TRBJ2-7	TRBV27	12	ASSLQGAYHEQY
TRBJ2-2	TRBV7-2	13	ASSLNWANTGELF
TRBJ2-7	TRBV6-5	12	ASSRTGESYEQY
TRBJ2-3	TRBV27	13	ASSLGSGGVDTQY
TRBJ2-1	TRBV11-2	10	ASSLGGIEQF
TRBJ2-1	TRBV6-5	13	ASSYSGLAYNEQF
TRBJ2-7	TRBV27	9	ASSFSGEQY
TRBJ2-1	TRBV11-2	14	ASSLGGGGWQFEQF
TRBJ2-3	TRBV4-1	14	ASSQDRESDTDTQY
TRBJ2-1	TRBV9	13	ASSSTSGSYNEQF
TRBJ2-3	TRBV6-5	10	ASSHRLDTQY
TRBJ1-1	TRBV9	12	ASTTDGMNTEAF
TRBJ1-1	TRBV11-2	10	ASSPDRPEAF
TRBJ1-6	TRBV13	15	ASSPTLAGNINSPLH
TRBJ1-1	TRBV6-5	11	ASSWTENTEAF
TRBJ1-5	TRBV19	13	ASSIDQGRHQPQH
TRBJ2-1	TRBV6-5	12	TSGVGGDYNEQF